These 5 T cell receptor beta chains share one sample of origin, sequenced in a study of metastatic and nonmetastatic thyroid tumors. TCRdb re-processed the PCR reads through MiXCR. The sample yields about 39,000 clones, roughly 19% seen once. Thyroid surgery took place with no prior treatment in any patient. Sequenced input: blood. The receptors here all came from a female donor with papillary thyroid cancer or a benign thyroid nodule (not recorded which). Some clones in this sample may be carry-over from other donors' samples.

This clone was picked up many times. The chain has TRBV27 and TRBJ2-5; either TRBD1 or TRBD2 may supply D (5 bases each). Germline V gene lookup returns CDR1 MNHEY and CDR2 SMNVEV (reference sequence). The CDR3 consists of 14 residues. Trimming cost V 3 bases and J 5 bases, with 13 bases left between them. CDR3 amino acids: CASSFTRGKETQYF. The CDR3 bases are TGTGCCAGCAGTTTCACTCGGGGCAAGGAGACCCAGTACTTC.

CDR3 coding DNA: TGCAGTGCTCAGGGGGTAAAGGGACCTAATTCACCCCTCCACTTT. This sequence encodes CSAQGVKGPNSPLHF. The chain is built from TRBV20-1 and TRBJ1-6; TRBD1 agrees at 7 bases. V lost 5 bases to trimming and J lost 6 bases; unmatched junction nucleotides: 10. CDR1 is DFQATT and CDR2 is SNEGSKA in the germline V gene (reference sequence). The CDR3 sequence is 15 residues long.

This clone was seen ten or more times. This chain uses TRBV30 with TRBJ2-5; perhaps D is TRBD1 or TRBD2 (6 bases each). Germline CDR1 reads GTSNPN; CDR2 reads SVGIG (reference sequence). The CDR3 has 14 residues. The V gene lost 4 bases and the J gene lost 5 bases, with 17 bases spanning the gap. The CDR3 sequence: CAWKGGGSWETQYF. CDR3 nucleotide sequence: TGTGCCTGGAAGGGGGGTGGGTCCTGGGAGACCCAGTACTTC. The full variable domain, its missing parts supplied by reference TRBV30 and TRBJ2-5, is SQTIHQWPATLVQPVGSPLSLECTVEGTSNPNLYWYRQAAGRGLQLLFYSVGIGQISSEVPQNLSASRPQDRQFILSSKKLLLSDSGFYLCAWKGGGSWETQYFGPGTRLLVL.

This clone was seen ten or more times. The sample holds other DNA sequences that translate to the same CDR3. The chain joins TRBV24-1 to TRBJ2-5; TRBD2 might be the D (5 bases). V gave up 5 bases and J gave up 1 base, with 13 bases separating them. The CDR3 totals 15 residues. The germline gives CDR1 KGHDR, CDR2 SFDVKD. DNA for the CDR3: TGTGCCACCAGTGCTAAAGGGCGGGTCCAAGAGACCCAGTACTTC. It codes for CATSAKGRVQETQYF.

This clone showed up many times. V is TRBV19 and J is TRBJ2-1, with TRBD1 matching over 7 bases. CDR3 size: 14 residues. V gave up 7 bases and J gave up 6 bases; unmatched junction bases: 9. Germline loops: CDR1 LNHDA, CDR2 SQIVND (reference sequence). Written as DNA, the CDR3 is TGTGCCAGTACCCCAAGGGGGCGATCCAATGAGCAGTTCTTC. It codes for CASTPRGRSNEQFF.